This TCR beta chain emerged from a study of cytotoxic CD8 clonotypes in ibrutinib-treated CLL. In the study overall: After a median around 12 months on treatment (6 to 36), response samples were drawn.

Study results and caveats: The clonality rise at ibrutinib response reflected private clonotype expansion. The study found clonality rose at ibrutinib response, then fell toward baseline at progression.

Roughly 2 micrograms of genomic DNA from cryopreserved PBMCs went into TCR beta libraries. Some clones are missing from TCRdb's copy, which holds only in-frame ones; the method was immunoSEQ multiplex PCR. The data contain 110,000 to 150,000 clones, about 80% of them singletons. A word on this clone: The antigen remains undetermined.

Deletions cut 5 bases from V and 5 bases from J, with 12 bases between. Germline-derived CDR1 and CDR2 are SGHTA and FQGNSA. CDR3 length: 13 residues. The sequencing here drew on PBMCs, taken after 24 months of ibrutinib treatment. The TCR sequence derives from a human donor with chronic lymphocytic leukemia. The chain recombines TRBV7-2 with TRBJ2-5; no reliable D call. CDR3 DNA sequence: TGTGCCAGCAGCCCCTCATCCTGGGAGACCCAGTACTTC. Its protein is CASSPSSWETQYF.